The rows below give T cell receptor beta chains drawn from one sample of a study of shared clonotypes between healthy human individuals. Produced via immunoSEQ multiplex PCR; TCRdb's table is partial and in-frame only. The sample yields 950,000 to 1,100,000 clones, 70% to 80% seen once. Sequenced sample: memory CD4+ T cells sorted from blood. The receptor source for this set is a man aged 18 to 29 in good health. CDR3s include the opening cysteine and the closing phenylalanine or tryptophan. Each record gives: V gene, clone size, J gene, D gene, CDR3 protein, CDR3 DNA. The D gene is left open where the match is weak. Clone size is stated in some rows and not others, as once, few, many or a class when expanded.

v_gene: TRBV5-6
abundance: few
j_gene: TRBJ1-1
d_gene: NA
CDR3aa: CASSRLDTEAFF
CDR3nt: TGTGCCAGCAGTCGGCTTGACACTGAAGCTTTCTTT

v_gene: TRBV11-2
abundance: NA
j_gene: TRBJ2-5
d_gene: TRBD1
CDR3aa: CASSSGQAQGETQYF
CDR3nt: TGTGCCAGCAGCTCCGGACAGGCCCAGGGGGAGACCCAGTACTTC

v_gene: TRBV5-4
abundance: NA
j_gene: TRBJ1-2
d_gene: NA
CDR3aa: CASSLEDSFYGYTF
CDR3nt: TGTGCCAGCAGCTTGGAGGACAGTTTTTATGGCTACACCTTC

v_gene: TRBV7-9
abundance: NA
j_gene: TRBJ2-7
d_gene: NA
CDR3aa: CASSSRGSGNEQYF
CDR3nt: TGTGCCAGCAGCTCTAGGGGGTCAGGGAACGAGCAGTACTTC

v_gene: TRBV5-5
abundance: NA
j_gene: TRBJ1-2
d_gene: NA
CDR3aa: CASSLETGRNYGYTF
CDR3nt: TGTGCCAGCAGCTTGGAAACAGGGCGTAACTATGGCTACACCTTC

v_gene: TRBV2
abundance: NA
j_gene: TRBJ1-6
d_gene: NA
CDR3aa: CASRQYGVGVANSPLHF
CDR3nt: TGTGCCAGCAGACAATATGGGGTGGGGGTGGCCAATTCACCCCTCCACTTT

v_gene: TRBV6-5
abundance: few
j_gene: TRBJ2-7
d_gene: NA
CDR3aa: CASRLTVNYEQYF
CDR3nt: TGTGCCAGCAGGCTGACAGTGAACTACGAGCAGTACTTC

v_gene: TRBV2
abundance: NA
j_gene: TRBJ1-2
d_gene: NA
CDR3aa: CASSEAGVGYTF
CDR3nt: TGTGCCAGCAGTGAAGCGGGTGTAGGCTACACCTTC

v_gene: TRBV6-5
abundance: few
j_gene: TRBJ1-1
d_gene: NA
CDR3aa: CASSYSSYSGAFF
CDR3nt: TGTGCCAGCAGTTACTCGAGCTATTCCGGAGCTTTCTTT

v_gene: TRBV4-3
abundance: NA
j_gene: TRBJ2-7
d_gene: TRBD2
CDR3aa: CASSQGLLAGNTYEQYF
CDR3nt: TGCGCCAGCAGCCAGGGATTGTTAGCGGGAAACACCTACGAGCAGTACTTC

v_gene: TRBV7-3
abundance: once
j_gene: TRBJ1-4
d_gene: NA
CDR3aa: CASSLTGAANEKLFF
CDR3nt: TGTGCCAGCAGCTTAACAGGGGCAGCTAATGAAAAACTGTTTTTT

v_gene: TRBV18
abundance: NA
j_gene: TRBJ1-4
d_gene: NA
CDR3aa: CASSQGLGEKLFF
CDR3nt: TGTGCCAGCTCACAGGGGTTGGGTGAAAAACTGTTTTTT

v_gene: TRBV7-9
abundance: NA
j_gene: TRBJ2-7
d_gene: TRBD1
CDR3aa: CASSLGRVGGEEQYF
CDR3nt: TGTGCCAGCAGCTTAGGTCGGGTAGGGGGCGAAGAGCAGTACTTC

v_gene: TRBV18
abundance: NA
j_gene: TRBJ1-1
d_gene: NA
CDR3aa: CASSPGVSEAFF
CDR3nt: TGTGCCAGCTCACCAGGGGTTTCTGAAGCTTTCTTT

v_gene: TRBV2
abundance: NA
j_gene: TRBJ2-5
d_gene: TRBD2
CDR3aa: CASSREVGTNRETQYF
CDR3nt: TGTGCCAGCAGTAGAGAGGTGGGGACTAATCGAGAAACCCAGTACTTC

v_gene: TRBV11-2
abundance: NA
j_gene: TRBJ2-2
d_gene: NA
CDR3aa: CASRPRQAPNTGELFF
CDR3nt: TGTGCCAGCAGGCCTCGACAGGCCCCGAACACCGGGGAGCTGTTTTTT

v_gene: TRBV11-2
abundance: once
j_gene: TRBJ1-6
d_gene: TRBD1
CDR3aa: CASRRTGNSPLHF
CDR3nt: TGTGCCAGCAGAAGGACAGGGAATTCACCCCTCCACTTT

v_gene: TRBV7-9
abundance: NA
j_gene: TRBJ2-1
d_gene: TRBD2
CDR3aa: CASSLEPAGVGNEQFF
CDR3nt: TGTGCCAGCAGCTTAGAACCAGCGGGGGTGGGGAATGAGCAGTTCTTC

v_gene: TRBV21-1
abundance: NA
j_gene: TRBJ2-3
d_gene: NA
CDR3aa: CASSRASGRGGTDTQYF
CDR3nt: TGTGCCAGCAGCAGGGCTAGCGGGAGAGGGGGCACAGATACGCAGTATTTT

v_gene: TRBV2
abundance: few
j_gene: TRBJ2-3
d_gene: NA
CDR3aa: CASSVGSSTDTQYF
CDR3nt: TGTGCCAGCAGTGTAGGGTCTAGCACAGATACGCAGTATTTT

v_gene: TRBV7-8
abundance: NA
j_gene: TRBJ1-1
d_gene: TRBD1
CDR3aa: CASSLTGVNTEAFF
CDR3nt: TGTGCCAGCAGCTTAACAGGGGTGAACACTGAAGCTTTCTTT

v_gene: TRBV11-2
abundance: NA
j_gene: TRBJ2-1
d_gene: NA
CDR3aa: CASSLTGLSYNEQFF
CDR3nt: TGTGCCAGCAGCTTAACAGGACTCTCCTACAATGAGCAGTTCTTC

v_gene: TRBV7-2
abundance: NA
j_gene: TRBJ1-3
d_gene: NA
CDR3aa: CASSLSGLGSGNTIYF
CDR3nt: TGTGCCAGCAGCTTAAGCGGTCTTGGCTCTGGAAACACCATATATTTT

v_gene: TRBV21-1
abundance: few
j_gene: TRBJ2-1
d_gene: NA
CDR3aa: CASSPGSYNEQFF
CDR3nt: TGTGCCAGCAGCCCGGGTTCCTACAATGAGCAGTTCTTC

v_gene: TRBV21-1
abundance: few
j_gene: TRBJ2-7
d_gene: NA
CDR3aa: CASSKGRLAGVSYEQYF
CDR3nt: TGTGCCAGCAGCAAAGGGCGACTAGCGGGGGTTTCCTACGAGCAGTACTTC

v_gene: TRBV7-9
abundance: NA
j_gene: TRBJ2-2
d_gene: TRBD2
CDR3aa: CASRGSGRATGELFF
CDR3nt: TGTGCCAGCAGAGGAAGCGGGAGGGCCACCGGGGAGCTGTTTTTT

v_gene: TRBV15
abundance: NA
j_gene: TRBJ2-2
d_gene: NA
CDR3aa: CATFYGRELFF
CDR3nt: TGTGCCACCTTTTATGGCCGGGAGCTGTTTTTT

v_gene: TRBV9
abundance: few
j_gene: TRBJ2-3
d_gene: NA
CDR3aa: CASSVVGGGLTDTQYF
CDR3nt: TGTGCCAGCAGCGTAGTAGGTGGGGGGCTCACAGATACGCAGTATTTT

v_gene: TRBV13
abundance: NA
j_gene: TRBJ2-3
d_gene: TRBD2
CDR3aa: CASSLSSGRGLDTQYF
CDR3nt: TGTGCCAGCAGCTTGTCTAGCGGGAGAGGTCTGGATACGCAGTATTTT

v_gene: TRBV10-3
abundance: few
j_gene: TRBJ2-5
d_gene: TRBD2
CDR3aa: CATGNSGAQETQYF
CDR3nt: TGTGCCACCGGGAATAGCGGGGCCCAAGAGACCCAGTACTTC

v_gene: TRBV2
abundance: NA
j_gene: TRBJ2-2
d_gene: TRBD2
CDR3aa: CARTAGAINTGELFF
CDR3nt: TGTGCCAGGACAGCGGGGGCGATCAACACCGGGGAGCTGTTTTTT

v_gene: TRBV29-1
abundance: NA
j_gene: TRBJ2-1
d_gene: TRBD1
CDR3aa: CSVERTGPNEQFF
CDR3nt: TGCAGCGTTGAGCGGACAGGGCCCAATGAGCAGTTCTTC

v_gene: TRBV9
abundance: NA
j_gene: TRBJ2-3
d_gene: TRBD2
CDR3aa: CASSWGGEPPDTQYF
CDR3nt: TGTGCCAGCAGCTGGGGGGGAGAACCCCCAGATACGCAGTATTTT

v_gene: TRBV5-1
abundance: NA
j_gene: TRBJ1-2
d_gene: TRBD1
CDR3aa: CASSSGQGYGYTF
CDR3nt: TGCGCCAGCAGCTCGGGACAGGGCTATGGCTACACCTTC

v_gene: TRBV9
abundance: NA
j_gene: TRBJ1-4
d_gene: NA
CDR3aa: CASSFTTGTNEKLFF
CDR3nt: TGTGCCAGCAGCTTTACGACAGGTACAAATGAAAAACTGTTTTTT

v_gene: TRBV30
abundance: NA
j_gene: TRBJ2-1
d_gene: TRBD2
CDR3aa: CAWTLGLAGGDEQFF
CDR3nt: TGTGCCTGGACCTTGGGACTAGCGGGAGGGGATGAGCAGTTCTTC